Listed here are 29 T cell receptor beta chains from one sample, sequenced in a study of blood T cell repertoires in COVID-19. Produced via immunoSEQ multiplex PCR; TCRdb's table is partial and in-frame only. The repertoire holds about 77,000 clones, with over 85% as singletons. Sequenced: peripheral blood. All receptors come from a woman older than 75 with active or convalescent COVID-19.

J is TRBJ2-7 and V is TRBV19, with 11 bases matching TRBD2. CDR1 and CDR2 from the germline V gene are LNHDA and SQIVND (reference sequence). V dropped 5 bases and J dropped 5; count of bases not matched to a gene: 2. The CDR3 runs to 13 residues. The DNA of the CDR3 is TGTGCCAGTAGTGTGGGACTAGCGGACGAGCAGTACTTC. Its translation is CASSVGLADEQYF.

This clone was seen a handful of times. The chain combines TRBV30 with TRBJ2-6, with D unresolved. Trimming shortened V by 0 bases and J by 0 bases, and 9 bases separated the two germline ends. This CDR3 spans 16 amino acids. Germline CDR1 and CDR2: GTSNPN and SVGIG (reference sequence). Here the CDR3 DNA reads TGTGCCTGGAGTGTACCAGAACACTCTGGGGCCAACGTCCTGACTTTC. Translated: CAWSVPEHSGANVLTF.

This clone was observed once. The rearrangement links TRBV3-1 (or the pseudogene TRBV3-2) to TRBJ2-1, with D hard to call. V was shortened by 3 bases and J by 3 bases, with 3 bases between the two germline ends. CDR3 length equals 12 residues. CDR1 is LGHDT and CDR2 is YNNKEL in the germline V gene (reference sequence). The CDR3 region has the DNA TGTGCCAGCAGCCAGTACTACAATGAGCAGTTCTTC. Its translation is CASSQYYNEQFF.

The rearrangement joins TRBV5-5 to TRBJ1-4, with TRBD1 as a possible D gene (5 bases). Deletions cut 0 bases from V and 8 bases from J, with 11 bases between. The CDR3 consists of 14 residues. Germline V gene data show CDR1 as SGHKS and CDR2 as YYEKEE (reference sequence). CDR3 region: CASSLVRGGEKLFF. The CDR3 DNA reads as TGTGCCAGCAGCTTGGTACGGGGGGGAGAAAAACTGTTTTTT.

V gene TRBV28 combines with J gene TRBJ2-3; 8 bases match TRBD2. Trimming at V came to 2 bases and at J to 5 bases, leaving 12 bases not matched to a gene. Germline V gives CDR1 MDHEN, CDR2 SYDVKM. This CDR3 has 17 residues. CDR3 coding DNA: TGTGCCAGCAGTTTACCTCGGCTAGCGGGTGACGGAGATACGCAGTATTTT. Residues: CASSLPRLAGDGDTQYF.

The chain carries TRBV27 and TRBJ1-6, with a tentative D call TRBD1 (5 bases). V was cut by 4 bases and J by 0 bases, with 10 bases left in between. Germline CDR1 reads MNHEY; CDR2 reads SMNVEV (reference sequence). CDR3 size: 16 residues. CDR3 loop: CASSSSRDSYNSPLHF. The CDR3 nucleotides read TGTGCCAGCAGTTCCTCCAGGGACTCCTATAATTCACCCCTCCACTTT.

V and J are TRBV7-6 and TRBJ1-4; D unresolved. In germline, CDR1 is SGHVS, CDR2 FNYEAQ. CDR3 length: 16 residues. The V end lost 1 base, the J end lost 5 bases, and 14 bases lay between the germline ends. The CDR3 reads CASSLDIPEKNEKLFF. The CDR3 nucleotides are TGTGCCAGCAGCTTAGATATCCCCGAGAAAAATGAAAAACTGTTTTTT.

The CDR3 here is CASSQGPGNSNQPQHF. Written as DNA, the CDR3 is TGTGCCAGCAGCCAAGGTCCAGGTAATAGCAATCAGCCCCAGCATTTT. This rearrangement joins TRBV3-1 (or the pseudogene TRBV3-2) to TRBJ1-5; D ambiguous. The germline V gene has CDR1 LGHDT and CDR2 YNNKEL (reference sequence). The V end lost 1 base, the J end lost 0 bases, and 10 bases lay between the germline ends. The CDR3 covers 16 residues.

The V gene is TRBV20-1, the J gene TRBJ1-1; a possible D gene is TRBD1 (5 bases). Germline V lookup: CDR1 DFQATT, CDR2 SNEGSKA (reference sequence). This CDR3 has 11 amino acids. Trimming stripped 6 bases from V and 3 bases from J, with 8 bases between. In nucleotides, the CDR3 is TGCAGTGCGAAGGGGCACACTGAAGCTTTCTTT. Translated, it gives CSAKGHTEAFF.

The gene calls are TRBV6-1 and TRBJ1-3, with D maybe TRBD1 (5 bases). Germline V gene data show CDR1 as MNHNS and CDR2 as SASEGT. With 4 bases removed from V and 1 base from J, the gap between germline ends came to 17 bases. This CDR3 has 17 residues. Written as DNA, the CDR3 is TGTGCCAGCAGTGGCTTACAGAAGGGGATTTCTGGAAACACCATATATTTT. This sequence encodes CASSGLQKGISGNTIYF.

The chain joins TRBV28 to TRBJ2-1, with D possibly being TRBD1 (6 bases). The V end was cut by 3 bases, the J end by 7 bases, with 16 bases between. The CDR3 contains 15 residues. Germline V gives CDR1 MDHEN, CDR2 SYDVKM. CDR3 residues: CASSFGGSGVNEQFF. In DNA form, the CDR3 reads TGTGCCAGCAGTTTTGGGGGCTCTGGGGTAAATGAGCAGTTCTTC.

There are a few counts of this clone. The chain recombines TRBV5-1 with TRBJ1-1; 7 bases align to TRBD1. The CDR3 covers 14 residues. The V and J ends lost 2 bases and 1 base, in that order; junction bases with no gene match: 2. In germline, CDR1 is SGHRS, CDR2 YFSETQ. The CDR3 region has the DNA TGCGCCAGCAGCTTACAGGGGAGGAACACTGAAGCTTTCTTT. Residues: CASSLQGRNTEAFF.

The gene calls are TRBV4-3 and TRBJ2-1, with 7 bases aligning to TRBD1. Trimming at V came to 2 bases and at J to 6 bases, leaving 4 bases not matched to a gene. This CDR3 has 14 residues. Germline V lookup: CDR1 LGHNA, CDR2 YSLEER. The CDR3 spells CASSQTGTANEQFF. For the CDR3, the DNA is TGCGCCAGCAGCCAAACAGGGACAGCCAATGAGCAGTTCTTC.

The genes are TRBV3-1 (or the pseudogene TRBV3-2) and TRBJ2-5; possible D gene TRBD1, 6 bases. The germline V gene has CDR1 LGHDT and CDR2 YNNKEL (reference sequence). V lost 4 bases, J lost 5 bases, and 14 bases lay in between. CDR3 length: 14 residues. The CDR3 nucleotides are TGTGCCAGCAGCCTTCAACAGGGTTTGGAGACCCAGTACTTC. This codes for CASSLQQGLETQYF.

The rearrangement uses TRBV12-3 or TRBV12-4 and TRBJ1-2, with 7 bases aligning to TRBD1. This CDR3 has 12 amino acids. V shed 6 bases and J 5 bases; nucleotides not matched to a gene: 3. The CDR3 loop reads CASSWTGYGYTF. CDR3 bases: TGTGCCAGCAGCTGGACAGGATATGGCTACACCTTC.

The chain is built from TRBV21-1 and TRBJ2-2; TRBD2 is the table's D call, not checked against the DNA. TRBV21-1 is flagged as a pseudogene. The CDR3 has 16 residues. The CDR3 DNA reads TGTGCCAGCAGCAAAGCGCGGCGGGCGAACACCGGGGAGCTGTTTTTT. It encodes CASSKARRANTGELFF.

CDR3 loop: CASSFLGQGTDTQYF. CDR3 nucleotide sequence: TGTGCCAGCAGTTTCCTCGGACAGGGGACAGATACGCAGTATTTT. This chain links TRBV6-5 with TRBJ2-3, with 9 bases fitting TRBD1. This CDR3 has 15 amino acids. Trimming removed 4 bases from V and 3 bases from J; junction bases left unmatched: 5. CDR1 and CDR2 (germline): MNHEY, SVGAGI.

The chain is built from TRBV28 and TRBJ1-5, with TRBD1 matching over 7 bases. V dropped 5 bases and J dropped 2; count of bases not matched to a gene: 9. In germline, CDR1 is MDHEN, CDR2 SYDVKM. The CDR3 is 16 residues long. The CDR3 nucleotides are TGTGCCAGCAGTACCCAGACAGGGTATCGCAATCAGCCCCAGCATTTT. Translation gives CASSTQTGYRNQPQHF.

The rearrangement joins TRBV5-6 to TRBJ2-5; 11 nucleotides match TRBD2. Germline V CDR1 and CDR2: SGHDT, YYEEEE. The V segment lost 4 bases and the J segment 5 bases; nucleotides outside the gene matches: 10. The CDR3 has 16 amino acids. CDR3 DNA: TGTGCCAGCAGCGTGAATAGCGGGGGGGCCGCTGAGACCCAGTACTTC. Protein sequence: CASSVNSGGAAETQYF. The complete variable domain, with remaining parts taken from reference TRBV5-6 and TRBJ2-5, reads DAGVTQSPTHLIKTRGQQVTLRCSPKSGHDTVSWYQQALGQGPQFIFQYYEEEERQRGNFPDRFSGHQFPNYSSELNVNALLLGDSALYLCASSVNSGGAAETQYFGPGTRLLVL.

This sequence joins TRBV29-1 and TRBJ1-4; TRBD1 agrees at 7 bases. CDR1 and CDR2 (germline): SQVTM, ANQGSEA. This CDR3 contains 14 residues. The V segment lost 6 bases and the J segment 7 bases; nucleotides outside the gene matches: 11. The CDR3: CSVLTGDGSEKLFF. The CDR3 nucleotides read TGCAGCGTCCTAACAGGGGATGGGTCTGAAAAACTGTTTTTT.

This chain uses TRBV5-6 with TRBJ2-3; no clear D. Trimming stripped 2 bases from V and 2 bases from J, with 12 bases between. This CDR3 comprises 15 residues. CDR1 is SGHDT and CDR2 is YYEEEE in the germline V gene. The CDR3 sequence: CASSFLQSITDTQYF. The CDR3 nucleotides are TGTGCCAGCAGCTTTTTGCAGTCGATCACAGATACGCAGTATTTT. The full variable domain, rest sourced from reference TRBV5-6 and TRBJ2-3, is DAGVTQSPTHLIKTRGQQVTLRCSPKSGHDTVSWYQQALGQGPQFIFQYYEEEERQRGNFPDRFSGHQFPNYSSELNVNALLLGDSALYLCASSFLQSITDTQYFGPGTRLTVL.

The chain recombines TRBV3-1 (or the pseudogene TRBV3-2) with TRBJ1-2, with D possibly TRBD1 on 5 matching bases. Trimming shortened V by 5 bases and J by 6 bases, and 19 bases separated the two germline ends. The CDR3 covers 15 residues. Germline assignment: CDR1 LGHDT and CDR2 YNNKEL (reference sequence). As DNA, the CDR3 is TGTGCCAGCAGCGGATGGGGGGGGTTGGAGAATGGCTACACCTTC. It is translated as CASSGWGGLENGYTF.

The chain recombines TRBV5-4 with TRBJ2-3, with 7 positions matching TRBD1. The CDR3 loop spans 15 amino acids. CDR1 is SGHNT and CDR2 is YYREEE in the germline V gene (reference sequence). Trimming at V came to 1 base and at J to 1 base, leaving 3 bases not matched to a gene. CDR3 nucleotides: TGTGCCAGCAGCTTGAGGGGGCTGGGCACAGATACGCAGTATTTT. Protein product: CASSLRGLGTDTQYF.

V is TRBV27 and J is TRBJ2-1; D unclear. Trimming took off 2 bases at V and 0 bases at J, with 8 bases between the two ends. Germline V gene data show CDR1 as MNHEY and CDR2 as SMNVEV (reference sequence). The CDR3 contains 15 residues. CDR3 nucleotide sequence: TGTGCCAGCAGTTTAACTAAGAGCTCCTACAATGAGCAGTTCTTC. Protein sequence: CASSLTKSSYNEQFF.

This clone was recorded only once. J is TRBJ1-4 and V is TRBV4-1; D is uncertain. The germline V and J ends were trimmed by 1 base and 3 bases, with 9 bases remaining between them. Germline V CDR1 and CDR2: MGHRA, YSYEKL. The length of the CDR3 is 15 residues. CDR3 sequence: CASSQGYGANEKLFF. In DNA form, the CDR3 reads TGCGCCAGCAGCCAAGGCTACGGGGCTAATGAAAAACTGTTTTTT.

The chain has TRBV11-3 and TRBJ2-2, with TRBD1 matching 9 bases. The CDR3 has 16 residues. V shed 5 bases, J shed 0 bases, and the junction held 4 bases outside the gene matches. The germline CDR1 and CDR2 sequences are SGHNT and YENEEA. This chain's CDR3 is CASSPRTGANTGELFF. The CDR3 DNA follows: TGTGCCAGCAGCCCCAGGACAGGGGCGAACACCGGGGAGCTGTTTTTT.

The sample holds a few counts of this clone. The chain is built from TRBV5-5 and TRBJ1-2; D not certain. Deletions cut 3 bases from V and 6 bases from J, with 15 bases between. The CDR3 totals 14 residues. Germline V lookup: CDR1 SGHKS, CDR2 YYEKEE (reference sequence). The CDR3 coding sequence is TGTGCCAGCAGCTCCGGGTCGGGGTTGAATGGCTACACCTTC. Translating it yields CASSSGSGLNGYTF.

The V and J genes are TRBV6-2 or TRBV6-3 and TRBJ1-1; the D is unclear. The CDR3 covers 12 residues. Germline V gene sequence: CDR1 MNHEY, CDR2 SVGEGT. Trimming took 5 bases from V and 3 from J, leaving 7 bases between them. This chain's CDR3 is CASSLIYTEAFF. In nucleotides, the CDR3 is TGTGCCAGCAGTCTAATCTACACTGAAGCTTTCTTT.

This chain connects TRBV7-2 to TRBJ2-3, with D tentatively TRBD2 (6 bases). Between the trimmed V and J ends, which lost 3 bases and 2 bases, there was a span of 12 bases. There are 15 residues in the CDR3. The germline CDR1 and CDR2 sequences are SGHTA and FQGNSA. CDR3 coding DNA: TGTGCCAGCAGCTTGGGTAGCGGAAACACAGATACGCAGTATTTT. This sequence encodes CASSLGSGNTDTQYF.